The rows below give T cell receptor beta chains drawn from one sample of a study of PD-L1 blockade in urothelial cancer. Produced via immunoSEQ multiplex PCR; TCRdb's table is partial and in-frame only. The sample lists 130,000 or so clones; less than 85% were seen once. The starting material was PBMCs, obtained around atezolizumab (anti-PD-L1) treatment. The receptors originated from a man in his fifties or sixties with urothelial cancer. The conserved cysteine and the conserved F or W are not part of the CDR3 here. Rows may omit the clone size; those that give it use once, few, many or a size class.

ASSPSGNSYNEQF,NA,TRBJ2-1,TRBV9
ASRTKYEQY,once,TRBJ2-7,TRBV2
ASSTRQTYEQY,NA,TRBJ2-7,TRBV27
ASRLSGRLYNEQF,NA,TRBJ2-1,TRBV28
ASSLRGGAYQETQY,NA,TRBJ2-5,TRBV27
ASSLDPLKQEQY,NA,TRBJ2-7,TRBV7-2
ASSYGLLNNEQF,NA,TRBJ2-1,TRBV6-5
ASSLGLAGGRGVPDTQY,NA,TRBJ2-3,TRBV7-4
AGRELNYGYT,NA,TRBJ1-2,TRBV6-1
AISRENSNQPQH,NA,TRBJ1-5,TRBV10-3
ASSPSEVANTEAF,NA,TRBJ1-1,TRBV18
ASSEGRTGTEKETQY,NA,TRBJ2-5,TRBV7-9
ASSTRRDTGELF,NA,TRBJ2-2,TRBV6-6
ASSVAFYEQF,NA,TRBJ2-1,TRBV9
ASSTPGGGGKLF,NA,TRBJ1-4,TRBV28
ASSQGTGQGYGYT,NA,TRBJ1-2,TRBV4-1
ASSAQGPVNTEAF,NA,TRBJ1-1,TRBV5-1
ASSMGLARGETQY,NA,TRBJ2-5,TRBV19
ASTLDSNTEAF,once,TRBJ1-1,TRBV30
ASSEEDTGTYEQY,NA,TRBJ2-7,TRBV10-2
ASSQAGARVGAF,NA,TRBJ1-1,TRBV4-1
ASSAGTGVYGYT,NA,TRBJ1-2,TRBV13